This T cell receptor beta chain was identified in a study of CD8 T cells in ankylosing spondylitis. Comments on this clonotype: Its antigen is as yet unknown.

TCRdb re-derived calls from the 5' RACE reads in MiXCR, one entry per CDR3 protein. The table has 670,000 or so distinct CDR3 sequences, about 20% seen once. General study points: Typical of ankylosing spondylitis blood, it appeared, was a TCR beta motif of several highly homologous variants. Clones linked with disease were CD8+ and fairly uncommon in the peripheral blood.

From germline, CDR1 is SGHAT and CDR2 FQNNGV. Between the trimmed V and J ends, which lost 0 bases and 4 bases, there was a span of 15 bases. The CDR3 spans 16 residues. The sample consisted of blood, either unsorted or a sorted T cell fraction (not recorded which). This receptor was identified in a male donor with ankylosing spondylitis. The genes are TRBV11-2 and TRBJ1-2; D ambiguous. The CDR3 DNA reads TGTGCCAGCAGCTTAGATTGGGGTTATTCCGGCTATGGCTACACCTTC. It yields the protein CASSLDWGYSGYGYTF. The variable domain in full, completed from reference TRBV11-2 and TRBJ1-2, reads EAGVAQSPRYKIIEKRQSVAFWCNPISGHATLYWYQQILGQGPKLLIQFQNNGVVDDSQLPKDRFSAERLKGVDSTLKIQPAKLEDSAVYLCASSLDWGYSGYGYTFGSGTRLTVV.